A selection of T cell receptor beta chains follows, all from one sample in a study of OX40 agonist ivuxolimab in advanced cancers. Some clones are missing from TCRdb's copy, which holds only in-frame ones; the method was immunoSEQ multiplex PCR. Of 73,000 or so clones detected, over 75% appear once; the ten largest clones hold approximately 0.6%. This sample comprised CD4+ or CD8+ T cells sorted from blood, obtained in a trial of the OX40 agonist ivuxolimab. Receptors were obtained from an adult with an advanced solid tumor such as melanoma, head and neck, liver or kidney cancer. Both conserved end residues are part of each CDR3. Fields, in order: V gene, clone size, J gene, D gene, CDR3 protein, CDR3 DNA. A D gene is named only where the DNA matches it firmly. Clone size, where shown, is once, few, many, or a class for clones that have expanded.

v_call: TRBV30
clone_size: -
j_call: TRBJ1-5
d_call: -
cdr3_aa: CAWSVRGNQPQHF
cdr3_nt: TGTGCCTGGAGTGTACGGGGAAATCAGCCCCAGCATTTT

v_call: TRBV10-3
clone_size: -
j_call: TRBJ2-6
d_call: TRBD1
cdr3_aa: CATQQGARGANVLTF
cdr3_nt: TGTGCCACCCAACAGGGGGCGAGGGGGGCCAACGTCCTGACTTTC

v_call: TRBV6-5
clone_size: -
j_call: TRBJ1-2
d_call: -
cdr3_aa: CASSYDQGNGYTF
cdr3_nt: TGTGCCAGCAGTTACGACCAGGGGAATGGCTACACCTTC

v_call: TRBV6-5
clone_size: -
j_call: TRBJ1-3
d_call: -
cdr3_aa: CASRTSHDTIYF
cdr3_nt: TGTGCCAGCAGAACCTCCCATGACACCATATATTTT

v_call: TRBV5-4
clone_size: -
j_call: TRBJ2-7
d_call: -
cdr3_aa: CASSPNLETQYF
cdr3_nt: TGTGCCAGCAGCCCAAATCTAGAAACGCAGTACTTC

v_call: TRBV6-1
clone_size: -
j_call: TRBJ2-2
d_call: -
cdr3_aa: CASTGTWNTGELFF
cdr3_nt: TGTGCCAGCACGGGAACTTGGAACACCGGGGAGCTGTTTTTT

v_call: TRBV7-2
clone_size: -
j_call: TRBJ2-7
d_call: -
cdr3_aa: CASSLSPTSEREQYF
cdr3_nt: TGTGCCAGCAGCTTATCCCCGACCTCAGAGCGCGAGCAGTACTTC

v_call: TRBV27
clone_size: -
j_call: TRBJ2-5
d_call: TRBD2
cdr3_aa: CASARTSSQETQYF
cdr3_nt: TGTGCCAGCGCACGGACTAGTTCGCAAGAGACCCAGTACTTC

v_call: TRBV30
clone_size: once
j_call: TRBJ1-3
d_call: -
cdr3_aa: CAWTPQGLLFTIYF
cdr3_nt: TGTGCCTGGACCCCGCAGGGTCTTCTCTTCACCATATATTTT

v_call: TRBV7-6
clone_size: -
j_call: TRBJ2-7
d_call: -
cdr3_aa: CASSLASSDQSYEQYF
cdr3_nt: TGTGCCAGCAGCTTAGCGAGTTCAGATCAGAGCTACGAGCAGTACTTC

v_call: TRBV5-8
clone_size: -
j_call: TRBJ1-5
d_call: -
cdr3_aa: CASSLGQAMNSNQPQHF
cdr3_nt: TGTGCCAGCAGCTTGGGACAGGCGATGAATAGCAATCAGCCCCAGCATTTT

v_call: TRBV7-2
clone_size: -
j_call: TRBJ2-3
d_call: TRBD2
cdr3_aa: CASSAQPSGEQYF
cdr3_nt: TGTGCCAGCAGCGCCCAACCTAGCGGGGAGCAGTATTTT

v_call: TRBV7-2
clone_size: -
j_call: TRBJ2-1
d_call: -
cdr3_aa: CASSFKKGDEQFF
cdr3_nt: TGTGCCAGCAGCTTCAAAAAGGGGGATGAGCAGTTCTTC

v_call: TRBV7-2
clone_size: -
j_call: TRBJ1-5
d_call: -
cdr3_aa: CASSPQWGSGNQPQHF
cdr3_nt: TGCGCCAGCAGCCCCCAATGGGGATCGGGGAATCAGCCCCAGCATTTT

v_call: TRBV4-2
clone_size: once
j_call: TRBJ2-3
d_call: -
cdr3_aa: CASSQGTIIIEGDTQYF
cdr3_nt: TGTGCCAGCAGCCAGGGGACCATAATAATTGAGGGAGATACGCAGTATTTT

v_call: TRBV30
clone_size: -
j_call: TRBJ2-7
d_call: -
cdr3_aa: CAWSVPGLAYEQYF
cdr3_nt: TGTGCCTGGAGTGTACCCGGGCTGGCCTACGAGCAGTACTTC

v_call: TRBV2
clone_size: few
j_call: TRBJ1-2
d_call: -
cdr3_aa: CASRREGTDGYTF
cdr3_nt: TGTGCCAGCAGGAGGGAGGGCACGGATGGCTACACCTTC

v_call: TRBV15
clone_size: few
j_call: TRBJ1-4
d_call: -
cdr3_aa: CATIRSGRGGNEKLFF
cdr3_nt: TGTGCCACTATACGATCGGGGCGCGGGGGGAATGAAAAACTGTTTTTT

v_call: TRBV19
clone_size: -
j_call: TRBJ1-2
d_call: -
cdr3_aa: CASSQSGGARGYTF
cdr3_nt: TGTGCCAGTAGCCAGTCGGGGGGGGCGCGAGGCTACACCTTC

v_call: TRBV11-1
clone_size: -
j_call: TRBJ2-2
d_call: -
cdr3_aa: CASSSVRTGELFF
cdr3_nt: TGTGCCAGCAGCTCCGTACGGACCGGGGAGCTGTTTTTT

v_call: TRBV30
clone_size: -
j_call: TRBJ1-1
d_call: TRBD1
cdr3_aa: CAWSVGTANTEAFF
cdr3_nt: TGTGCCTGGAGTGTGGGGACAGCGAACACTGAAGCTTTCTTT

v_call: TRBV2
clone_size: -
j_call: TRBJ2-1
d_call: TRBD1
cdr3_aa: CASTLFQGATGHEQFF
cdr3_nt: TGTGCCAGCACCCTATTTCAGGGGGCCACAGGTCATGAGCAGTTCTTC

v_call: TRBV7-2
clone_size: -
j_call: TRBJ2-3
d_call: -
cdr3_aa: CASSSRQQGWGDTQYF
cdr3_nt: TGTGCCAGCAGCTCCAGGCAGCAGGGTTGGGGAGATACGCAGTATTTT

v_call: TRBV11-2
clone_size: once
j_call: TRBJ2-2
d_call: -
cdr3_aa: CASSALRGRAGELFF
cdr3_nt: TGTGCCAGCAGCGCCCTCAGGGGTCGGGCCGGGGAGCTGTTTTTT

v_call: TRBV6-1
clone_size: once
j_call: TRBJ1-5
d_call: TRBD1
cdr3_aa: CASSVSRDSVQPQHF
cdr3_nt: TGTGCCAGCAGTGTTTCCCGGGACAGCGTCCAGCCCCAGCATTTT

v_call: TRBV19
clone_size: -
j_call: TRBJ2-5
d_call: TRBD1
cdr3_aa: CASSRGTESGTQYF
cdr3_nt: TGTGCCAGTAGTAGGGGGACAGAAAGTGGGACCCAGTACTTC

v_call: TRBV5-1
clone_size: -
j_call: TRBJ2-2
d_call: TRBD1
cdr3_aa: CASSDGQVTGELFF
cdr3_nt: TGCGCCAGCAGCGACGGACAGGTCACCGGGGAGCTGTTTTTT

v_call: TRBV2
clone_size: -
j_call: TRBJ2-1
d_call: TRBD2
cdr3_aa: CASSPSGGGFF
cdr3_nt: TGTGCCAGCAGCCCCAGCGGGGGGGGGTTCTTC

v_call: TRBV5-4
clone_size: few
j_call: TRBJ1-1
d_call: -
cdr3_aa: CASSLGEDTEAFF
cdr3_nt: TGTGCCAGCAGCTTGGGGGAGGACACTGAAGCTTTCTTT

v_call: TRBV10-2
clone_size: -
j_call: TRBJ2-5
d_call: -
cdr3_aa: CASSESQAQYF
cdr3_nt: TGCGCCAGCAGTGAGAGCCAGGCCCAGTACTTC

v_call: TRBV19
clone_size: -
j_call: TRBJ2-2
d_call: TRBD2
cdr3_aa: CASSTTGLPNTGELFF
cdr3_nt: TGTGCCAGTAGCACTACGGGACTACCGAACACCGGGGAGCTGTTTTTT

v_call: TRBV6-4
clone_size: -
j_call: TRBJ2-3
d_call: -
cdr3_aa: CASSTLGNPTDTQYF
cdr3_nt: TGTGCCAGCAGCACCCTCGGGAATCCCACAGATACGCAGTATTTT

v_call: TRBV10-3
clone_size: -
j_call: TRBJ2-2
d_call: TRBD2
cdr3_aa: CAISERPVGLAANTGELFF
cdr3_nt: TGTGCCATCAGTGAGCGGCCGGTGGGACTAGCTGCGAACACCGGGGAGCTGTTTTTT

v_call: TRBV11-2
clone_size: -
j_call: TRBJ2-6
d_call: -
cdr3_aa: CASSLDIVGVLTF
cdr3_nt: TGTGCCAGCAGCCTCGACATCGTCGGCGTCCTGACTTTC

v_call: TRBV2
clone_size: -
j_call: TRBJ2-5
d_call: -
cdr3_aa: CASRGQPKETQYF
cdr3_nt: TGTGCCAGCAGGGGACAACCCAAAGAGACCCAGTACTTC

v_call: TRBV29-1
clone_size: -
j_call: TRBJ2-3
d_call: -
cdr3_aa: CSVEDRGSTDTQYF
cdr3_nt: TGCAGCGTTGAAGATCGGGGCAGCACAGATACGCAGTATTTT

v_call: TRBV10-1
clone_size: -
j_call: TRBJ1-4
d_call: -
cdr3_aa: CASCPGWYEKLFF
cdr3_nt: TGCGCCAGCTGTCCAGGGTGGTACGAAAAACTGTTTTTT

v_call: TRBV11-2
clone_size: -
j_call: TRBJ2-7
d_call: -
cdr3_aa: CASSFSGSDEQYF
cdr3_nt: TGTGCCAGCAGCTTCTCCGGATCGGACGAGCAGTACTTC

v_call: TRBV5-4
clone_size: -
j_call: TRBJ1-6
d_call: -
cdr3_aa: CASTSSVGGPNSPLHF
cdr3_nt: TGTGCCAGCACGTCTTCCGTCGGGGGGCCTAATTCACCCCTCCACTTT

v_call: TRBV14
clone_size: -
j_call: TRBJ1-1
d_call: -
cdr3_aa: CASSQGVAGYAEAFF
cdr3_nt: TGTGCCAGCAGCCAAGGGGTAGCGGGGTATGCTGAAGCTTTCTTT

v_call: TRBV5-1
clone_size: -
j_call: TRBJ2-1
d_call: -
cdr3_aa: CASSPPVANEQFF
cdr3_nt: TGCGCCAGCAGCCCCCCCGTTGCCAATGAGCAGTTCTTC

v_call: TRBV11-2
clone_size: -
j_call: TRBJ1-2
d_call: TRBD1
cdr3_aa: CATAKVVRGYGYTF
cdr3_nt: TGTGCCACCGCGAAGGTTGTCAGGGGGTATGGCTACACCTTC

v_call: TRBV23-1
clone_size: once
j_call: TRBJ1-1
d_call: -
cdr3_aa: CASSQSRGWGTEAFF
cdr3_nt: TGCGCCAGCAGTCAATCTCGGGGTTGGGGGACTGAAGCTTTCTTT

v_call: TRBV6-5
clone_size: -
j_call: TRBJ2-7
d_call: -
cdr3_aa: CASSIQSVDYEQYF
cdr3_nt: TGTGCCAGCAGCATACAGTCGGTCGACTACGAGCAGTACTTC

v_call: TRBV5-4
clone_size: -
j_call: TRBJ2-3
d_call: -
cdr3_aa: CASSQDTGTDTQYF
cdr3_nt: TGTGCCAGCAGCCAAGATACCGGAACAGATACGCAGTATTTT